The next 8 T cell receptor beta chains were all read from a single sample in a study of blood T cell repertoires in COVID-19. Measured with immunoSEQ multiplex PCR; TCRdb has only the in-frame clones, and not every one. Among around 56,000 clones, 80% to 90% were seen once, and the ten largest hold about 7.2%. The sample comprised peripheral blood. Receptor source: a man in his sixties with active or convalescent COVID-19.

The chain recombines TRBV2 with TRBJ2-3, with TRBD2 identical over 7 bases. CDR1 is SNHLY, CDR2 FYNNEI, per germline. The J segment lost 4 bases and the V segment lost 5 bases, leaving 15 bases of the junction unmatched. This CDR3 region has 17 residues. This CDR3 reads CASSYTPGGGSADTQYF. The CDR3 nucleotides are TGTGCCAGCAGTTATACCCCCGGGGGAGGGTCGGCAGATACGCAGTATTTT.

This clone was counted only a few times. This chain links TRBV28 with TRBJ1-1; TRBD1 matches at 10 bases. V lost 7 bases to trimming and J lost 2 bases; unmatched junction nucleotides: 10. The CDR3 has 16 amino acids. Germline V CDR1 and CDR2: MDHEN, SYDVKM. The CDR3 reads CASTLRTGGLNTEAFF. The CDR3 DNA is TGTGCCAGCACCCTGCGGACAGGGGGTCTCAACACTGAAGCTTTCTTT.

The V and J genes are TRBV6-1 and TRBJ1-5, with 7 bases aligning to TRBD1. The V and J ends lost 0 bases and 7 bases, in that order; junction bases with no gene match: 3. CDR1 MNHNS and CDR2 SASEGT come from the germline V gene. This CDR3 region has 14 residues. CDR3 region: CASSEAGGGQPQHF. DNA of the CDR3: TGTGCCAGCAGTGAAGCAGGGGGCGGGCAGCCCCAGCATTTT.

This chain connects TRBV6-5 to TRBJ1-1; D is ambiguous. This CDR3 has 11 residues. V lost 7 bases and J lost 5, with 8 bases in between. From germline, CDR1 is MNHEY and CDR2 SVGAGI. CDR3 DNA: TGTGCCAGCACTCGGGGAACTGAAGCTTTCTTT. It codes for CASTRGTEAFF.

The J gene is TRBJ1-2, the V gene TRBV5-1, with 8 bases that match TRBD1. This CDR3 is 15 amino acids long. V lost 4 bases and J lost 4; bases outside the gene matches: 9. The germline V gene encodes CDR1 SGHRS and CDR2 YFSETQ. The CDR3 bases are TGCGCCAGCAGCCCGGACAGGGCGGGCACCTATGGCTACACCTTC. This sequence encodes CASSPDRAGTYGYTF.

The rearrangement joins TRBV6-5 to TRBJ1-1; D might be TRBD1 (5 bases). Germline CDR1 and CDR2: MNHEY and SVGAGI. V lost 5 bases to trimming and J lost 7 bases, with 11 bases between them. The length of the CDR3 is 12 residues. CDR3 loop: CASSRGAGEAFF. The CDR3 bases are TGTGCCAGCAGTCGTGGGGCAGGTGAAGCTTTCTTT.

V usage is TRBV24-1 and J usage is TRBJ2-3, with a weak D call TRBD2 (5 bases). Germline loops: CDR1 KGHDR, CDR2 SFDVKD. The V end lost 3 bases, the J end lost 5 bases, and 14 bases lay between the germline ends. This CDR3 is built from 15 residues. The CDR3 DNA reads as TGTGCCACCAGTGATCCCCTCGGGGTTGGAGATACGCAGTATTTT. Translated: CATSDPLGVGDTQYF.

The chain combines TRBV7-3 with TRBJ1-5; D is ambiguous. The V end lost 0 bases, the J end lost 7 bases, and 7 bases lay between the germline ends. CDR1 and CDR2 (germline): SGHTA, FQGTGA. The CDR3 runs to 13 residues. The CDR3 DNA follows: TGTGCCAGCAGCTTAACGCCGGGGCAGCCCCAGCATTTT. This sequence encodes CASSLTPGQPQHF.